The 5 T cell receptor beta chains listed next were all sequenced from one sample in a study of technical replicates of blood from four donors. The assay was immunoSEQ multiplex PCR, and TCRdb's table has in-frame clones only and misses some. Found here are 60,000 to 75,000 clones, about 97% of them singletons; the top ten hold 0.25% to 0.35%. Sample: T cells isolated from PBMCs. These receptor sequences come from a human donor in good health.

This rearrangement joins TRBV30 to TRBJ1-2; tentatively, D is TRBD1 (5 bases). V lost 3 bases, J lost 5 bases, and 16 bases lay in between. Germline V gives CDR1 GTSNPN, CDR2 SVGIG (reference sequence). The CDR3 has 14 amino acids. For the CDR3, the DNA is TGTGCCTGGAGCAAGGGACTTCGGGAATATGGCTACACCTTC. It codes for CAWSKGLREYGYTF.

The chain uses TRBV27 and TRBJ2-7, with 7 positions matching TRBD1. The CDR3 loop spans 13 amino acids. Germline assignment: CDR1 MNHEY and CDR2 SMNVEV (reference sequence). V dropped 2 bases and J dropped 2; count of bases not matched to a gene: 0. The CDR3 is CASSLQGAYEQYF. In DNA, the CDR3 is TGTGCCAGCAGTTTACAGGGGGCCTACGAGCAGTACTTC.

This rearrangement joins TRBV10-3 to TRBJ1-2, with D unresolved. Germline V gene lookup returns CDR1 ENHRY and CDR2 SYGVKD. This CDR3 is built from 15 residues. The V gene lost 4 bases and the J gene lost 2 bases, with 14 bases spanning the gap. CDR3 residues: CAISVYRVENYGYTF. In nucleotides, the CDR3 is TGTGCCATCAGTGTTTACCGGGTCGAAAACTATGGCTACACCTTC.

V usage is TRBV7-9 and J usage is TRBJ2-1; perhaps TRBD1 as D (6 bases). The CDR3 totals 15 residues. Germline V CDR1 and CDR2: SEHNR, FQNEAQ (reference sequence). V was pared by 4 bases and J by 14 bases, with 24 bases between. CDR3 residues: CASSSTGLGTTIKFF. The CDR3 DNA reads as TGTGCCAGCAGCTCGACAGGTCTTGGGACCACGATAAAGTTCTTC.

This chain joins TRBV29-1 and TRBJ2-3, with D uncertain. V gave up 1 base and J gave up 2 bases, with 13 bases separating them. The CDR3 spans 15 residues. The V gene's germline CDR1 is SQVTM and CDR2 ANQGSEA. The CDR3 DNA follows: TGCAGCGTTGAAGGGTTTTGGAGTTTCACAGATACGCAGTATTTT. Translation: CSVEGFWSFTDTQYF.